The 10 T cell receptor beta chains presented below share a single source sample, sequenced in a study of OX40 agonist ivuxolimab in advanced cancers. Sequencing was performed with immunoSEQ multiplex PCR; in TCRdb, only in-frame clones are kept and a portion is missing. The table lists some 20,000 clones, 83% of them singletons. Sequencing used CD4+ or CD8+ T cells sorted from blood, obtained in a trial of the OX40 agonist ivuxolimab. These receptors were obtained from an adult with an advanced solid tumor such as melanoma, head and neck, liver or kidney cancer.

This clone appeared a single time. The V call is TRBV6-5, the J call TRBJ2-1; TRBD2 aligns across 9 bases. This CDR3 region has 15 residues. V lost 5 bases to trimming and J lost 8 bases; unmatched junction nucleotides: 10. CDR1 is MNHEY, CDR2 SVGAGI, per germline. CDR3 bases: TGTGCCAGCAGTGGAGTGGCGGGAGGGCCCCATGAGCAGTTCTTC. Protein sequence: CASSGVAGGPHEQFF.

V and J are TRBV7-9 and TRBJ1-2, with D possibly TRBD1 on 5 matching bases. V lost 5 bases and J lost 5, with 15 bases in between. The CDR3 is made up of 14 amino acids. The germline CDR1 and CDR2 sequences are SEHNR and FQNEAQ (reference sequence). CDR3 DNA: TGTGCCAGCAGCCCTCGGAGGGACCTTTATGGCTACACCTTC. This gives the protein CASSPRRDLYGYTF.

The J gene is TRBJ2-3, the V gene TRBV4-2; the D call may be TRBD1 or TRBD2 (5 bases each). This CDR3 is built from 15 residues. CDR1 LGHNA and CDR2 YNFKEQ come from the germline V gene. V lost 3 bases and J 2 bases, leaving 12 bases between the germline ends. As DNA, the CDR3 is TGTGCCAGCAGCCACGGGACCCAGTCCACAGATACGCAGTATTTT. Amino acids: CASSHGTQSTDTQYF.

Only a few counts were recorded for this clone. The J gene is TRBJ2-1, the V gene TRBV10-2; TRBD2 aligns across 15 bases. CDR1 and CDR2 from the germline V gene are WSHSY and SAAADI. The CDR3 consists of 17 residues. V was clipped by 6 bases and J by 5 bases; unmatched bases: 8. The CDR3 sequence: CASRRTSGRASDNEQFF. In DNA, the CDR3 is TGCGCCAGCAGGAGGACTAGCGGGAGGGCCTCGGACAATGAGCAGTTCTTC.

The CDR3 DNA reads TGTGCCAGCAGCTGGGACACTCTTACAGGGGGCCGCATTGGAGATACGCAGTATTTT. It yields the protein CASSWDTLTGGRIGDTQYF. This chain joins TRBV28 and TRBJ2-3; TRBD1 aligns across 9 bases. The CDR3 consists of 19 residues. With V trimmed by 6 bases and J by 5 bases, 21 bases remained unmatched. Germline V gene lookup returns CDR1 MDHEN and CDR2 SYDVKM.

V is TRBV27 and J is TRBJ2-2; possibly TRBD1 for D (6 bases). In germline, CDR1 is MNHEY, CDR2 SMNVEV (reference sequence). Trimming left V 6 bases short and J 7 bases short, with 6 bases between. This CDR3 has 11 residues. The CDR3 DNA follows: TGTGCCAGCAGAGGGGGCGGGGAGCTGTTTTTT. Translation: CASRGGGELFF.

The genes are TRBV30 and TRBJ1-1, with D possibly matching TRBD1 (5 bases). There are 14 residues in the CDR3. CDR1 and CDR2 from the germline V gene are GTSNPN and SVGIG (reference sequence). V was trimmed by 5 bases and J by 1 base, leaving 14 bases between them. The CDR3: CAWAGGVRNTEAFF. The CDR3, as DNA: TGTGCCTGGGCCGGGGGGGTTAGGAACACTGAAGCTTTCTTT.

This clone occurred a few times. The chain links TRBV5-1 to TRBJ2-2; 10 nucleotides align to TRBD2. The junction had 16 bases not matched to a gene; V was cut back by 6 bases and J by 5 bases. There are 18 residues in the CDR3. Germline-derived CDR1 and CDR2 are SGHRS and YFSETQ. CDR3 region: CASTQRVGLAGDTGELFF. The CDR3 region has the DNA TGCGCCAGCACCCAAAGGGTTGGGCTAGCGGGAGATACCGGGGAGCTGTTTTTT. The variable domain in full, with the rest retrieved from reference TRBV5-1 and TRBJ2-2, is KAGVTQTPRYLIKTRGQQVTLSCSPISGHRSVSWYQQTPGQGLQFLFEYFSETQRNKGNFPGRFSGRQFSNSRSEMNVSTLELGDSALYLCASTQRVGLAGDTGELFFGEGSRLTVL.

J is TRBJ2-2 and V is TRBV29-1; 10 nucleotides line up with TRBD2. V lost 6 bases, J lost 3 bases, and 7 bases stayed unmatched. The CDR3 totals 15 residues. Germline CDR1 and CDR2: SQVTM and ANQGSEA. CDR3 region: CSVILAGIHTGELFF. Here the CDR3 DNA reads TGCAGCGTCATACTAGCGGGAATACACACCGGGGAGCTGTTTTTT.

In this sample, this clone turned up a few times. As DNA, the CDR3 is TGTGCCAGCAGTTCGAATGGGCGCGAGCAGTACTTC. Translating it yields CASSSNGREQYF. The gene calls are TRBV27 and TRBJ2-7, with no clear D. Per germline, CDR1 MNHEY and CDR2 SMNVEV (reference sequence). Trimming pared 4 bases from V and 6 bases from J, leaving 10 bases between. The CDR3 has 12 residues.